Described below is a single TCR beta chain sequence and its context. Its antigen remains unknown. The data are from a study of human T cells and chemical hapten exposure. The wider study: Donors were sensitized with 2% DPC on the upper inner arm. The patients, most of them female, presented with alopecia areata, totalis or universalis. Study outcomes and limitations: PT1 expanded TCR counts and patch test score were linked, and their correlation was positive.

The library attached unique molecular identifiers to individual cDNA molecules. MiXCR, applied by TCRdb to the RACE reads, yields one record per CDR3 protein. The repertoire includes 300,000 to 450,000 distinct CDR3 sequences, 4.5% to 6% of them detected once, and 2.6% sits in the top ten. The CDR3 runs to 13 residues. Germline V gene data show CDR1 as MNHEY and CDR2 as SMNVEV (reference sequence). V was shortened by 0 bases and J by 8 bases, with 5 bases between the two germline ends. Sample time point: pre-sensitization, week 0. As to treatment: therapeutic diphenylcyclopropenone sensitization with weekly scalp DPC.

This receptor was taken from a woman aged 45-60 years with alopecia areata. Some clones in this sample may be carry-over from other donors' samples. The sample was whole blood, taken in connection with sensitization to the hapten diphenylcyclopropenone (DPC). The chain is built from TRBV27 and TRBJ1-6; D might be TRBD1 (5 bases). CDR3 in amino acids: CASSLSGDSPLHF. The CDR3 nucleotides read TGTGCCAGCAGTTTATCAGGGGATTCACCCCTCCACTTT.